A single sample is the source of the 25 T cell receptor beta chains below, sequenced in a study of a mutant IDH1 vaccine in newly diagnosed glioma. The protocol was immunoSEQ multiplex PCR, while the TCRdb copy is restricted to in-frame clones and leaves out a portion. The table has roughly 38,000 clones, around 76% seen once. Regarding time point: week 23, last vaccination. Doses comprised 300 ug of mutant IDH1 20-mer peptide each, plus topical imiquimod. These receptors lack a known antigen. Sequencing used PBMCs, obtained from a glioma patient whose treatment included an IDH1 peptide vaccine. All receptors come from a woman aged 40-49 years with glioma. Some clones in this sample may be carry-over from other donors' samples.

This clone was seen a single time. The V and J genes are TRBV5-8 and TRBJ1-5; 8 bases are a match to TRBD1. The ends lost 5 bases at V and 8 bases at J; junction bases unmatched: 12. This CDR3 is built from 15 residues. Germline V CDR1 and CDR2: SGHTS, YDEGEE. This CDR3 is CASRDPQGGVKPQHF. CDR3 in DNA: TGTGCCAGCAGAGACCCACAGGGGGGGGTCAAGCCCCAGCATTTT.

The chain has TRBV28 and TRBJ1-6; 7 nucleotides align to TRBD1. Germline V CDR1 and CDR2: MDHEN, SYDVKM. Trimming took 5 bases from V and 8 from J; bases not matched to a gene: 9. This CDR3 region has 15 residues. CDR3 residues: CASSPRQGSYSPLHF. The CDR3 coding sequence is TGTGCCAGCAGTCCCAGACAGGGATCCTATTCACCCCTCCACTTT.

The chain uses TRBV19 and TRBJ2-2, with 7 bases that match TRBD2. The ends lost 7 bases at V and 9 bases at J; junction bases unmatched: 5. The germline CDR1 and CDR2 sequences are LNHDA and SQIVND (reference sequence). The CDR3 consists of 12 residues. This CDR3 reads CASTGGVRELFF. The CDR3 DNA reads as TGTGCCAGTACGGGGGGAGTCCGGGAGCTGTTTTTT.

The chain has TRBV7-2 and TRBJ1-2; a possible D gene is TRBD1 (5 bases). This CDR3 spans 13 amino acids. V shed 6 bases and J shed 3 bases, with 11 bases lying between them. CDR1 SGHTA and CDR2 FQGNSA come from the germline V gene. CDR3 region: CASSQGQDYGYTF. DNA of the CDR3: TGTGCCAGCAGTCAGGGCCAGGACTATGGCTACACCTTC.

The V and J genes are TRBV7-9 and TRBJ1-1, with D uncertain. V was clipped by 3 bases and J by 7 bases, with 6 bases between them. Looked up from germline, CDR1 is SEHNR and CDR2 is FQNEAQ (reference sequence). The CDR3 length is 11 residues. Here the CDR3 reads CASSFKDEAFF. The CDR3 DNA sequence: TGTGCCAGCAGCTTCAAAGATGAAGCTTTCTTT. Complete variable domain (other parts from reference TRBV7-9 and TRBJ1-1): DTGVSQNPRHKITKRGQNVTFRCDPISEHNRLYWYRQTLGQGPEFLTYFQNEAQLEKSRLLSDRFSAERPKGSFSTLEIQRTEQGDSAMYLCASSFKDEAFFGQGTRLTVV.

In its sample, this clone was seen a few times. The chain uses TRBV5-1 and TRBJ2-2, with D hard to call. The CDR3 length is 14 residues. Germline V gene sequence: CDR1 SGHRS, CDR2 YFSETQ. The V end was cut by 6 bases, the J end by 0 bases, with 9 bases between. As DNA, the CDR3 is TGCGCCAGCAAGGACGTCACGAACACCGGGGAGCTGTTTTTT. Translating gives CASKDVTNTGELFF.

DNA for the CDR3: TGTGCCAGCCGGGACAACTATGGCTACACCTTC. It yields the protein CASRDNYGYTF. The V gene is TRBV9, the J gene TRBJ1-2, with D possibly TRBD1 on 5 matching bases. V lost 7 bases and J 2 bases, leaving 6 bases between the germline ends. From germline, CDR1 is SGDLS and CDR2 YYNGEE. CDR3 length equals 11 residues.

The chain recombines TRBV6-5 with TRBJ2-2; the match to TRBD2 covers 7 bases. Germline V lookup: CDR1 MNHEY, CDR2 SVGAGI. After removal of 2 bases from V and 5 bases from J, the junction contained 5 bases not matched to a gene. The CDR3 totals 15 residues. The CDR3 bases are TGTGCCAGCAGTTACGGCGGGAGCGTAACCGGGGAGCTGTTTTTT. Translating gives CASSYGGSVTGELFF.

The genes are TRBV28 and TRBJ2-7; D possibly corresponds to TRBD1 (5 bases). Germline V gene data show CDR1 as MDHEN and CDR2 as SYDVKM. This CDR3 has 13 amino acids. Trimming cost V 7 bases and J 4 bases, with 14 bases left between them. CDR3 nucleotides: TGTGCCAGCATGGATAGGGGAAGGTACGAGCAGTACTTC. Protein sequence: CASMDRGRYEQYF. The full variable domain, rest sourced from reference TRBV28 and TRBJ2-7, is DVKVTQSSRYLVKRTGEKVFLECVQDMDHENMFWYRQDPGLGLRLIYFSYDVKMKEKGDIPEGYSVSREKKERFSLILESASTNQTSMYLCASMDRGRYEQYFGPGTRLTVT.

This clone was found a few times. Other DNA variants within this sample encode the same CDR3. The J gene is TRBJ1-1, the V gene TRBV6-5, with D hard to call. CDR1 and CDR2 from the germline V gene are MNHEY and SVGAGI. This CDR3 contains 12 residues. Deletions cut 8 bases from V and 0 bases from J, with 7 bases between. CDR3 protein: CASRRLNTEAFF. Here the CDR3 DNA reads TGTGCCAGCCGGCGGTTGAACACTGAAGCTTTCTTT.

In nucleotides, the CDR3 is TGTGCCAGCAGCGTAGCACTAGAACTAGGCGAGCAGTACTTC. Protein product: CASSVALELGEQYF. This sequence joins TRBV9 and TRBJ2-7; D is possibly TRBD2 (5 bases). V was clipped by 0 bases and J by 6 bases, with 13 bases between them. Germline-derived CDR1 and CDR2 are SGDLS and YYNGEE. The CDR3 contains 14 residues.

This clone came up once. The rearrangement links TRBV6-6 to TRBJ1-4; maybe TRBD1 (5 bases). CDR1 is MNHNY and CDR2 is SVGAGI in the germline V gene (reference sequence). The V end lost 7 bases, the J end lost 0 bases, and 15 bases lay between the germline ends. This CDR3 is 16 amino acids long. CDR3 protein: CASTYEGPATNEKLFF. As DNA, the CDR3 is TGTGCCAGCACCTACGAGGGGCCAGCAACTAATGAAAAACTGTTTTTT.

The rearrangement links TRBV2 to TRBJ2-5; 10 positions match TRBD1. The J segment lost 5 bases and the V segment lost 7 bases, leaving 7 bases of the junction unmatched. Germline CDR1 reads SNHLY; CDR2 reads FYNNEI. CDR3 length: 14 residues. CDR3 DNA sequence: TGTGCCAGCAATCGACAGGGGGCTAGGGAGACCCAGTACTTC. This gives the protein CASNRQGARETQYF.

The rearrangement joins TRBV2 to TRBJ2-7; 11 bases match TRBD2. The CDR3 consists of 15 residues. V shed 5 bases and J 6 bases; nucleotides not matched to a gene: 9. Germline-derived CDR1 and CDR2 are SNHLY and FYNNEI. The CDR3 reads CASSTTSGGLGEQYF. CDR3 nucleotide sequence: TGTGCCAGCAGTACTACTAGCGGGGGCCTCGGCGAGCAGTACTTC.

The genes are TRBV5-1 and TRBJ2-7; D tentatively reads TRBD1 or TRBD2 (5 bases each). CDR1 SGHRS and CDR2 YFSETQ come from the germline V gene. The CDR3 extends over 14 amino acids. V lost 5 bases to trimming and J lost 3 bases, with 15 bases between them. CDR3 sequence: CASRYRDGNYEQYF. As DNA, the CDR3 is TGCGCCAGCAGATACCGGGACGGAAACTACGAGCAGTACTTC. Variable domain in full (rest from reference TRBV5-1 and TRBJ2-7): KAGVTQTPRYLIKTRGQQVTLSCSPISGHRSVSWYQQTPGQGLQFLFEYFSETQRNKGNFPGRFSGRQFSNSRSEMNVSTLELGDSALYLCASRYRDGNYEQYFGPGTRLTVT.

The rearrangement uses TRBV6-5 and TRBJ2-3; no firm D call. This CDR3 contains 13 residues. CDR1 and CDR2 (germline): MNHEY, SVGAGI. The V and J ends lost 3 bases and 1 base respectively, with 5 bases between them. CDR3 residues: CASSYYGTDTQYF. DNA for the CDR3: TGTGCCAGCAGTTATTACGGCACAGATACGCAGTATTTT.

CDR3 amino acids: CASSPRTSGGTQYF. The CDR3 DNA reads TGTGCCAGCAGCCCACGGACTAGCGGGGGTACCCAGTACTTC. The chain uses TRBV9 and TRBJ2-5; TRBD2 agrees at 13 bases. Germline assignment: CDR1 SGDLS and CDR2 YYNGEE. The CDR3 loop spans 14 amino acids. V was pared by 4 bases and J by 8 bases, with 5 bases of the junction left unmatched.

This clone has only a few counts. The genes are TRBV6-4 and TRBJ1-4, with TRBD1 matching 8 bases. Germline V CDR1 and CDR2: MRHNA, SNTAGT. J lost 8 bases, V lost 5 bases, and 10 bases had no gene match. The CDR3 runs to 15 residues. CDR3 sequence reads: CASSPSGQAREKLFF. The CDR3 nucleotides read TGTGCCAGCAGTCCCTCGGGACAGGCCAGGGAAAAACTGTTTTTT.

This clone was counted between two and nine times. V is TRBV7-2 and J is TRBJ1-1; D ambiguous. The CDR3 has 15 residues. CDR1 and CDR2 from the germline V gene are SGHTA and FQGNSA. V was trimmed by 7 bases and J by 0 bases, leaving 15 bases between them. CDR3 coding DNA: TGTGCCAGCAAGCGGGGATTGGGAATGAACACTGAAGCTTTCTTT. Protein sequence: CASKRGLGMNTEAFF.

V is TRBV29-1 and J is TRBJ1-2; D is uncertain. V was pared by 5 bases and J by 4 bases, with 11 bases between. Germline lookup yields CDR1 SQVTM and CDR2 ANQGSEA. The length of the CDR3 is 12 residues. The CDR3 nucleotides are TGCAGCGTTCCTGTCTCAAGCTATGGCTACACCTTC. Protein product: CSVPVSSYGYTF.

The J gene is TRBJ1-1, the V gene TRBV14, with 9 nucleotides matching TRBD1. CDR1 and CDR2 from the germline V gene are SGHDN and FVKESK. The CDR3 length is 15 residues. The V gene end was trimmed by 3 bases and the J gene end by 7 bases; junction bases not matched to a gene: 9. The CDR3 is CASSHYRGRRGEAFF. CDR3 coding DNA: TGTGCCAGCAGCCACTACAGGGGGCGGAGGGGTGAAGCTTTCTTT. Drawing the rest from reference TRBV14 and TRBJ1-1, the complete variable domain is EAGVTQFPSHSVIEKGQTVTLRCDPISGHDNLYWYRRVMGKEIKFLLHFVKESKQDESGMPNNRFLAERTGGTYSTLKVQPAELEDSGVYFCASSHYRGRRGEAFFGQGTRLTVV.

The genes are TRBV6-5 and TRBJ1-2; no reliable D call. Trimming took 10 bases from V and 0 from J, leaving 18 bases between them. The CDR3 is 15 residues long. Looked up from germline, CDR1 is MNHEY and CDR2 is SVGAGI. CDR3 nucleotide sequence: TGTGCCACAGTGGGGTTAGGCAGCTCTAACTATGGCTACACCTTC. Protein: CATVGLGSSNYGYTF.

The chain links TRBV29-1 to TRBJ2-2; 8 bases match TRBD1. Germline loops: CDR1 SQVTM, CDR2 ANQGSEA. Trimming at V came to 0 bases and at J to 1 base, leaving 4 bases not matched to a gene. CDR3 length: 16 amino acids. The CDR3 spells CSVEDHRGWNTGELFF. CDR3 DNA sequence: TGCAGCGTTGAAGATCACAGGGGGTGGAACACCGGGGAGCTGTTTTTT.

V usage is TRBV27 and J usage is TRBJ1-3; weak D call: TRBD1 (5 bases). The CDR3 length is 15 residues. The V end lost 2 bases, the J end lost 4 bases, and 12 bases lay between the germline ends. Germline CDR1 MNHEY, CDR2 SMNVEV (reference sequence). CDR3 sequence reads: CASSLGRVDGNTIYF. The CDR3 coding sequence is TGTGCCAGCAGTTTAGGCAGGGTCGACGGAAACACCATATATTTT.

The V call is TRBV4-2, the J call TRBJ2-5; D might be TRBD2 (6 bases). Trimming shortened V by 4 bases and J by 2 bases, and 14 bases separated the two germline ends. Germline V gene sequence: CDR1 LGHNA, CDR2 YNFKEQ. This CDR3 is built from 15 residues. CDR3 sequence: CASSPVRDLQETQYF. As DNA, the CDR3 is TGTGCCAGCAGCCCAGTCCGGGACTTGCAAGAGACCCAGTACTTC.